The 26 T cell receptor beta chains below come from one sample, sequenced in a study of cytomegalovirus exposure and HLA in healthy donors. In the PCR, 60 Vbeta and 13 Jbeta primers were used. Sequencing was performed with immunoSEQ multiplex PCR; in TCRdb, only in-frame clones are kept and a portion is missing. The sample carries 150,000 to 200,000 clones, roughly 74% recorded once. Sequenced sample: PBMCs. These receptors all come from a male donor in good health and CMV-seronegative.

This clone was seen a few times. CDR3 DNA sequence: TGTGCCAGCAGCTTGTATGGCCAGGGGCAGGATACGCAGTATTTT. Its translation is CASSLYGQGQDTQYF. The chain combines TRBV5-6 with TRBJ2-3, with TRBD1 as a possible D gene (6 bases). The CDR3 consists of 15 residues. V was cut by 1 base and J by 6 bases, with 15 bases left in between. The V gene's germline CDR1 is SGHDT and CDR2 YYEEEE.

J is TRBJ2-2 and V is TRBV13; 13 nucleotides align to TRBD2. Germline V gene lookup returns CDR1 PRHDT and CDR2 FYEKMQ (reference sequence). J was trimmed by 3 bases and V by 5 bases; bases with no gene match: 9. This CDR3 has 18 residues. DNA of the CDR3: TGTGCCAGCAGCCCCAGCGGACTAGCGGGGGCCTACACCGGGGAGCTGTTTTTT. It encodes CASSPSGLAGAYTGELFF.

This chain uses TRBV6-6 with TRBJ1-1, with a tentative D call TRBD1 (6 bases). V was cut by 5 bases and J by 7 bases, with 14 bases left in between. The CDR3 loop spans 13 amino acids. Germline V CDR1 and CDR2: MNHNY, SVGAGI (reference sequence). CDR3 DNA: TGTGCCAGCAGTCTCCTGGACAGTCATGAAGCTTTCTTT. Encoded protein: CASSLLDSHEAFF.

The chain is built from TRBV11-2 and TRBJ1-3, with 7 bases matching TRBD1. Per the germline V gene, CDR1 is SGHAT and CDR2 is FQNNGV. Trimming cost V 3 bases and J 0 bases; bases outside gene matches: 2. The CDR3 loop spans 15 amino acids. The chain's CDR3 is CASSLGQSSGNTIYF. In DNA, the CDR3 is TGTGCCAGCAGCTTGGGACAGAGCTCTGGAAACACCATATATTTT.

This clone appeared a few times. J is TRBJ2-5 and V is TRBV4-2; 8 bases align to TRBD1. The CDR3 totals 14 residues. The germline V gene encodes CDR1 LGHNA and CDR2 YNFKEQ. Trimming at V came to 4 bases and at J to 2 bases, leaving 3 bases not matched to a gene. The CDR3 nucleotides read TGTGCCAGCAGCCGGGACAGGAGGCAAGAGACCCAGTACTTC. Translation: CASSRDRRQETQYF.

The rearrangement links TRBV11-3 to TRBJ2-5; 11 positions agree with TRBD1. Germline V gene sequence: CDR1 SGHNT, CDR2 YENEEA. The CDR3 covers 16 residues. V trimming: 5 bases; J trimming: 5 bases; junction bases outside the gene matches: 10. The CDR3 spells CASSPGQGAGVETQYF. The CDR3 region has the DNA TGTGCCAGCAGCCCAGGACAGGGGGCAGGTGTGGAGACCCAGTACTTC.

The chain is built from TRBV4-2 and TRBJ1-1; a weak D match, TRBD1 (5 bases). Germline V lookup: CDR1 LGHNA, CDR2 YNFKEQ. Trimming stripped 1 base from V and 6 bases from J, with 15 bases between. The CDR3 totals 15 residues. This CDR3 is CASSQGGFGGAEAFF. CDR3 in DNA: TGTGCCAGCAGCCAAGGGGGCTTTGGAGGGGCTGAAGCTTTCTTT.

V usage is TRBV4-1 and J usage is TRBJ1-1; D is possibly TRBD1 (6 bases). The CDR3 covers 13 residues. Germline V gene lookup returns CDR1 MGHRA and CDR2 YSYEKL. V lost 0 bases to trimming and J lost 5 bases, with 7 bases between them. CDR3 coding DNA: TGCGCCAGCAGCCAAGATCAGGGGACTGAAGCTTTCTTT. Its translation: CASSQDQGTEAFF.

The chain uses TRBV5-4 and TRBJ2-7; D possibly corresponds to TRBD1 (6 bases). The CDR3 is made up of 17 amino acids. Trimming shortened V by 4 bases and J by 2 bases, and 22 bases separated the two germline ends. Germline CDR1 reads SGHNT; CDR2 reads YYREEE (reference sequence). The CDR3 protein is CASSPGAQGKTPYEQYF. In DNA form, the CDR3 reads TGTGCCAGCAGCCCCGGGGCTCAGGGGAAAACCCCCTACGAGCAGTACTTC. Full variable domain (rest looked up from reference TRBV5-4 and TRBJ2-7): ETGVTQSPTHLIKTRGQQVTLRCSSQSGHNTVSWYQQALGQGPQFIFQYYREEENGRGNFPPRFSGLQFPNYSSELNVNALELDDSALYLCASSPGAQGKTPYEQYFGPGTRLTVT.

J is TRBJ2-2 and V is TRBV7-3; TRBD2 matches at 8 bases. The CDR3 contains 14 residues. Germline V gene lookup returns CDR1 SGHTA and CDR2 FQGTGA. The ends lost 6 bases at V and 5 bases at J; junction bases unmatched: 5. The CDR3 DNA reads as TGTGCCAGCAGTCCGGGACTAGGGACCGGGGAGCTGTTTTTT. Translating gives CASSPGLGTGELFF.

The chain combines TRBV5-5 with TRBJ2-2, with TRBD1 matching 9 bases. Germline lookup yields CDR1 SGHKS and CDR2 YYEKEE (reference sequence). J was trimmed by 6 bases and V by 0 bases; bases with no gene match: 12. The CDR3 contains 18 residues. CDR3 DNA: TGTGCCAGCAGCTTGGAATTAACGGGACAGGGTCGGGCCGGGGAGCTGTTTTTT. It specifies CASSLELTGQGRAGELFF.

The rearrangement uses TRBV4-1 and TRBJ1-2; tentative D call: TRBD1 (6 bases). The V end lost 3 bases, the J end lost 8 bases, and 19 bases lay between the germline ends. The CDR3 runs 15 residues. Per the germline V gene, CDR1 is MGHRA and CDR2 is YSYEKL. CDR3 DNA sequence: TGCGCCAGCAGCCAGGCCGGGACAAAGGGGAACGGCTACACCTTC. Residues: CASSQAGTKGNGYTF.

The J gene is TRBJ1-4, the V gene TRBV4-3; no definite D call. The CDR3 is 13 residues long. CDR1 and CDR2 from the germline V gene are LGHNA and YSLEER. V was shortened by 3 bases and J by 8 bases, with 10 bases between the two germline ends. The CDR3, as DNA: TGCGCCAGCAGCCATTTAACCGGGGAAAAACTGTTTTTT. This encodes CASSHLTGEKLFF.

The chain links TRBV6-1 to TRBJ1-1; the D is unclear. Per germline, CDR1 MNHNS and CDR2 SASEGT. This CDR3 is built from 13 residues. Trimming pared 0 bases from V and 4 bases from J, leaving 6 bases between. The CDR3 DNA reads as TGTGCCAGCAGTGAAGCAGGGAGCACTGAAGCTTTCTTT. It specifies CASSEAGSTEAFF.

V is TRBV5-1 and J is TRBJ1-1; D is possibly TRBD1 (5 bases). Trimming removed 2 bases at V and 5 bases at J, with 16 bases between. Germline loops: CDR1 SGHRS, CDR2 YFSETQ. This CDR3 spans 15 amino acids. CDR3 DNA sequence: TGCGCCAGCAGCTTTGGGACCTCGGGGGATACTGAAGCTTTCTTT. Translated, it gives CASSFGTSGDTEAFF.

This chain joins TRBV10-3 and TRBJ2-7; the D gene is possibly TRBD2 (5 bases). Trimming removed 10 bases at V and 0 bases at J, with 13 bases between. CDR1 is ENHRY, CDR2 SYGVKD, per germline. The CDR3 has 13 amino acids. CDR3 residues: CATSSGSSYEQYF. The CDR3 coding sequence is TGTGCCACTTCAAGCGGTAGCTCCTACGAGCAGTACTTC.

The table lists this clone with a few counts. This rearrangement joins TRBV4-1 to TRBJ1-3; the D gene is possibly TRBD1 (5 bases). Germline CDR1 MGHRA, CDR2 YSYEKL. V gave up 4 bases and J gave up 0 bases, with 16 bases separating them. This CDR3 is 17 amino acids long. CDR3 residues: CASSRGGVINSGNTIYF. The CDR3 nucleotides read TGCGCCAGCAGCCGCGGAGGGGTTATAAACTCTGGAAACACCATATATTTT.

This CDR3 is CASSQTPARGTEAFF. The CDR3 DNA is TGCGCCAGCAGCCAAACCCCGGCCAGGGGCACTGAAGCTTTCTTT. The chain is built from TRBV4-1 and TRBJ1-1, with D perhaps TRBD1 (6 bases). Germline CDR1 MGHRA, CDR2 YSYEKL. The CDR3 runs 15 residues. V lost 2 bases and J lost 4, with 14 bases in between.

The rearrangement uses TRBV11-2 and TRBJ1-2, with D possibly being TRBD1 (5 bases). The germline V gene has CDR1 SGHAT and CDR2 FQNNGV. This CDR3 is 16 amino acids long. V was trimmed by 3 bases and J by 5 bases, leaving 19 bases between them. CDR3 in amino acids: CASSLGGWGVGYGYTF. The CDR3 nucleotides are TGTGCCAGCAGCTTGGGAGGTTGGGGCGTGGGGTATGGCTACACCTTC.

The chain joins TRBV19 to TRBJ2-5; no firm D call. Germline-derived CDR1 and CDR2 are LNHDA and SQIVND (reference sequence). V lost 5 bases to trimming and J lost 4 bases, with 8 bases between them. The CDR3 spans 12 residues. The CDR3 DNA reads TGTGCCAGTAGTTCGCGCCCAGAGACCCAGTACTTC. This encodes CASSSRPETQYF.

In this sample, this clone turned up once. The rearrangement links TRBV7-6 to TRBJ2-3; 11 bases map to TRBD2. V gave up 0 bases and J gave up 2 bases; unmatched junction bases: 4. The CDR3 totals 17 residues. Germline V gene lookup returns CDR1 SGHVS and CDR2 FNYEAQ. CDR3 DNA sequence: TGTGCCAGCAGCTTAGCGGGACTAGCGGTGGCCACAGATACGCAGTATTTT. Its protein is CASSLAGLAVATDTQYF.

The chain uses TRBV2 and TRBJ1-2; TRBD1 matches 7 bases. Germline lookup yields CDR1 SNHLY and CDR2 FYNNEI. Losses at the gene ends were 7 bases for V and 3 bases for J; bases not matched to a gene: 5. The CDR3 length is 13 residues. The CDR3 sequence is CASTSQGYYGYTF. CDR3 in DNA: TGTGCCAGCACCTCACAGGGGTACTATGGCTACACCTTC.

This CDR3 is CASSDSWGQGNEQFF. Here the CDR3 DNA reads TGTGCCAGCAGTGACTCCTGGGGACAGGGGAATGAGCAGTTCTTC. The V gene is TRBV6-4, the J gene TRBJ2-1, with 10 bases lining up with TRBD1. This CDR3 is 15 amino acids long. With 0 bases clipped from V and 7 bases from J, the junction kept 3 bases outside the gene matches. Germline assignment: CDR1 MRHNA and CDR2 SNTAGT.

In its sample, this clone was seen a few times. The V call is TRBV6-5, the J call TRBJ2-4; D remains unclear. The germline V and J ends were trimmed by 0 bases and 1 base, with 7 bases remaining between them. Germline V gives CDR1 MNHEY, CDR2 SVGAGI. The CDR3 length is 15 residues. The CDR3 bases are TGTGCCAGCAGTTACTCGCGTTATGCCAAAAACATTCAGTACTTC. Its translation is CASSYSRYAKNIQYF.

The chain uses TRBV4-1 and TRBJ2-5, with TRBD2 matching over 10 bases. This CDR3 comprises 16 residues. Germline V gene sequence: CDR1 MGHRA, CDR2 YSYEKL. Trimming took 1 base from V and 5 from J; bases not matched to a gene: 7. CDR3 nucleotides: TGCGCCAGCAGCCAAGGGGAGCGGGGGGGCCTTGAGACCCAGTACTTC. Translating it yields CASSQGERGGLETQYF.

This rearrangement joins TRBV29-1 to TRBJ2-7; D might be TRBD1 (6 bases). Germline-derived CDR1 and CDR2 are SQVTM and ANQGSEA. The CDR3 consists of 12 residues. Trimming took 4 bases from V and 4 from J, leaving 11 bases between them. The CDR3 protein is CSVARGRYEQYF. CDR3 nucleotides: TGCAGCGTTGCCAGGGGAAGGTACGAGCAGTACTTC.